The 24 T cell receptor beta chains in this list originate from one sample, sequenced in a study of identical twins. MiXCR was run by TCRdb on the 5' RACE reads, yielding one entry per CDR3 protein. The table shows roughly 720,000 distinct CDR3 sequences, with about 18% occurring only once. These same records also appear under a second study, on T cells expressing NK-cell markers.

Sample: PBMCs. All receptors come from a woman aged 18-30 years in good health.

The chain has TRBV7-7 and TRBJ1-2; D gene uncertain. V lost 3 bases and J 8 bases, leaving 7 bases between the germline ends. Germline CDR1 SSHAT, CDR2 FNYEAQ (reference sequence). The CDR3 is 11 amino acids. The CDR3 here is CASSFGVGYTF. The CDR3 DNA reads TGTGCCAGCAGCTTTGGGGTCGGCTACACCTTC.

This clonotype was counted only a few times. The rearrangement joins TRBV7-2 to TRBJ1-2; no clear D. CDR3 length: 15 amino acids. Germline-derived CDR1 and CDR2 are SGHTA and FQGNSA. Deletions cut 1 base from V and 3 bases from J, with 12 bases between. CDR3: CASSLEALYHYGYTF. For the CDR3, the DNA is TGTGCCAGCAGCTTAGAGGCCCTATATCACTATGGCTACACCTTC.

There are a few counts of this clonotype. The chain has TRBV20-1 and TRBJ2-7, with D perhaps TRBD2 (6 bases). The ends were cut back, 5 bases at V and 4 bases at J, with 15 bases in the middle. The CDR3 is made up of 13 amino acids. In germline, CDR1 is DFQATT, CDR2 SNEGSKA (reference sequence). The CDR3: CSAGGVGSYEQYF. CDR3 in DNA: TGCAGTGCTGGAGGGGTGGGTTCTTACGAGCAGTACTTC.

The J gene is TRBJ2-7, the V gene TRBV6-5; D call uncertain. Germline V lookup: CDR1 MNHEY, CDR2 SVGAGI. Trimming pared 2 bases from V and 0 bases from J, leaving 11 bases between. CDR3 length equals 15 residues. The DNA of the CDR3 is TGTGCCAGCAGTTACAGGAGTGGCAACTCCTACGAGCAGTACTTC. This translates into CASSYRSGNSYEQYF.

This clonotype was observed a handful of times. This CDR3 is CASALGGGGPLLNIQYF. CDR3 coding DNA: TGTGCTAGTGCCCTAGGTGGGGGAGGGCCCTTGTTAAACATTCAGTACTTC. The chain carries TRBV12-5 and TRBJ2-4; 7 bases are a match to TRBD2. Germline-derived CDR1 and CDR2 are LGHNT and FRNRAP. The CDR3 runs to 17 residues. V shed 7 bases, J shed 6 bases, and the junction held 18 bases outside the gene matches.

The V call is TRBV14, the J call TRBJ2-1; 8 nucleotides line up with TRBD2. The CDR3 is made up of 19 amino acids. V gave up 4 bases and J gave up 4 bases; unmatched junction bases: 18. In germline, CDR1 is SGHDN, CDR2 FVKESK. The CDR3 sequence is CASSRRSWTSPAQYNEQFF. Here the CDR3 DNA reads TGTGCCAGCAGCCGCCGCTCCTGGACTAGCCCGGCCCAGTACAATGAGCAGTTCTTC.

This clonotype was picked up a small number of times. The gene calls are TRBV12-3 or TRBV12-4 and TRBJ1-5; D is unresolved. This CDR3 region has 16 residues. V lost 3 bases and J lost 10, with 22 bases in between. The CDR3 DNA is TGTGCCAGCAGTTTTGGTCTGGCGGGTTCAATTAGACCCCAGCATTTT. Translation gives CASSFGLAGSIRPQHF.

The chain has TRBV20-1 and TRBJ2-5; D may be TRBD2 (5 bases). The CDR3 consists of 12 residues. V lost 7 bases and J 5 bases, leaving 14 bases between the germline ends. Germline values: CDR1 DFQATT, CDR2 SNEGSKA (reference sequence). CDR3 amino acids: CSVSRAAETQYF. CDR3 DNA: TGCAGTGTATCGAGGGCCGCGGAGACCCAGTACTTC.

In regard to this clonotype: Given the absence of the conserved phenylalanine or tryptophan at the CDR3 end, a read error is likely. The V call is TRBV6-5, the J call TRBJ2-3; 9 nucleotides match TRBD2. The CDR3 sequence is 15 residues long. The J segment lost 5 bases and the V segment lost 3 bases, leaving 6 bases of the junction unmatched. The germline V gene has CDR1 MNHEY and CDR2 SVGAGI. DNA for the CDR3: TGTGCCAGCAGTTATCAAGCGGGAGGCAGAGATACGCAGTATATT. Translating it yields CASSYQAGGRDTQYI.

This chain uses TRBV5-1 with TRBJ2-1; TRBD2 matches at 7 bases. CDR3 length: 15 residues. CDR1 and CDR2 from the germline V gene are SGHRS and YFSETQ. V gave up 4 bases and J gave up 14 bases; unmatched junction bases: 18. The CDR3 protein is CASSLNQRDQEREFF. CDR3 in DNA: TGCGCCAGCAGCCTGAACCAGCGGGACCAGGAACGGGAGTTCTTC.

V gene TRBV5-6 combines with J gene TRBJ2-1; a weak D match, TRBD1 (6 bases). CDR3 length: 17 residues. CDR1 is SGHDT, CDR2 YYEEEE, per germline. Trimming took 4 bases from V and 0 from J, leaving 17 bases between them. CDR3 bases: TGTGCCAGCAGCCCTTACCGACAGGCAAGCTCCTACAATGAGCAGTTCTTC. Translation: CASSPYRQASSYNEQFF.

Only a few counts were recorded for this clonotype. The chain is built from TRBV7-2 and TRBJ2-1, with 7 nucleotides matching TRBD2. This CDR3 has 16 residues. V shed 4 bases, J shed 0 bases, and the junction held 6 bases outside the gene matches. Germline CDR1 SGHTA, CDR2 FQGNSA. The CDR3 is CASSSLAMSSYNEQFF. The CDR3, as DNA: TGTGCCAGCAGCTCACTAGCGATGAGCTCCTACAATGAGCAGTTCTTC.

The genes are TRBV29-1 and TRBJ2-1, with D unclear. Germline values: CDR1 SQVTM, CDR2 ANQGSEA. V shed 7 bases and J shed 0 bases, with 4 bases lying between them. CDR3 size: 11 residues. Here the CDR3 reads CSAASYNEQFF. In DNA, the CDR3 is TGCAGCGCTGCCTCCTACAATGAGCAGTTCTTC.

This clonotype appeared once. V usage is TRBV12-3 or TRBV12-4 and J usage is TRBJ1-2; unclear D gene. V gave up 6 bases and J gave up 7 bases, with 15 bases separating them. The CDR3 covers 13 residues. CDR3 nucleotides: TGTGCCAGCAGCTTAAACATACGGGGTGGCTACACCTTC. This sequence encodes CASSLNIRGGYTF.

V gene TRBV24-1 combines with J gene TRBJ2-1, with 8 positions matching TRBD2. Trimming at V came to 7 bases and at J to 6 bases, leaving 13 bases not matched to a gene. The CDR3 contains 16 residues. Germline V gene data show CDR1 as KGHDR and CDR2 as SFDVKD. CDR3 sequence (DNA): TGTGCCACCAGCTTCGGGGGAGCGGGAGCGGGCAATGAGCAGTTCTTC. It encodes CATSFGGAGAGNEQFF.

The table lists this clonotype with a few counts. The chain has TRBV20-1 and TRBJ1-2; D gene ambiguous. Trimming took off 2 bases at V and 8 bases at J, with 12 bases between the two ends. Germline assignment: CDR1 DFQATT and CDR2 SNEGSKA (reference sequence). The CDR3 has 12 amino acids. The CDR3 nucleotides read TGCAGTGCTAGATATGGGCTGGAAGGCTACACCTTC. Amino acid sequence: CSARYGLEGYTF.

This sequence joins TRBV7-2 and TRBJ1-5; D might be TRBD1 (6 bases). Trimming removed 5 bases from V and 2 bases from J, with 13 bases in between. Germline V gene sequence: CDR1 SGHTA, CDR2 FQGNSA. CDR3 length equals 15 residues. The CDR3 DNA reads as TGTGCCAGCAGCCCCGACCCAGGGGGCAATCAGCCCCAGCATTTT. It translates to CASSPDPGGNQPQHF.

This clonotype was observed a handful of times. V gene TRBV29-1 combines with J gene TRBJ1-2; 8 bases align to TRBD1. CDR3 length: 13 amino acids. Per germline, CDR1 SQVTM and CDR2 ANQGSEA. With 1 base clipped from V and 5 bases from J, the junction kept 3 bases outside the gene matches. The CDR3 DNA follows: TGCAGCGTTGAAGTTGGGACAGGATATGGCTACACCTTC. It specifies CSVEVGTGYGYTF. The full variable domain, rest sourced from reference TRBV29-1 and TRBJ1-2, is SAVISQKPSRDICQRGTSLTIQCQVDSQVTMMFWYRQQPGQSLTLIATANQGSEATYESGFVIDKFPISRPNLTFSTLTVSNMSPEDSSIYLCSVEVGTGYGYTFGSGTRLTVV.

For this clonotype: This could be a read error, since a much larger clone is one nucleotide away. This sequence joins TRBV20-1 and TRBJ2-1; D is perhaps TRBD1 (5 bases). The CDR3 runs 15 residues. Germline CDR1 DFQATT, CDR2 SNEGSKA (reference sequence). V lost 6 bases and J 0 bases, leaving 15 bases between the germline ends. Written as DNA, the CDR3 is TGCAGTGCGGAATCCAGGGTTAGCTCCTACAATGAGCAGTTCTTC. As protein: CSAESRVSSYNEQFF.

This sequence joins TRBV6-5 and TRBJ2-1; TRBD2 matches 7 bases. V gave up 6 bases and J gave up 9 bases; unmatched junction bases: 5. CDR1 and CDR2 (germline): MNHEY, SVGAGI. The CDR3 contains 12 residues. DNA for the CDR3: TGTGCCAGCAGCCCTGCGGGAGTTGAGCAGTTCTTC. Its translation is CASSPAGVEQFF.

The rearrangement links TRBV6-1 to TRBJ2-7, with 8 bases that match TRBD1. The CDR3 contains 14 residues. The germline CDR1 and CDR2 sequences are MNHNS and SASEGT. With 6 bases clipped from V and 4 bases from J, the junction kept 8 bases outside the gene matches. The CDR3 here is CASRKDRGGYEQYF. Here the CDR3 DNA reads TGTGCCAGCAGAAAAGACAGGGGAGGTTACGAGCAGTACTTC.

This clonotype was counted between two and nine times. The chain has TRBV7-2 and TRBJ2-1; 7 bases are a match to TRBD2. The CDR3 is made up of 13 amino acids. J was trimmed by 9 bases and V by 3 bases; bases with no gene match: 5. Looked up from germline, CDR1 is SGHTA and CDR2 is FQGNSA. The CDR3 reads CASSFGTNSEQFF. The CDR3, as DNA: TGTGCCAGCAGCTTTGGGACTAACTCTGAGCAGTTCTTC. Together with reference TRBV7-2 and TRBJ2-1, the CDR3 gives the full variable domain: GAGVSQSPSNKVTEKGKDVELRCDPISGHTALYWYRQSLGQGLEFLIYFQGNSAPDKSGLPSDRFSAERTGGSVSTLTIQRTQQEDSAVYLCASSFGTNSEQFFGPGTRLTVL.

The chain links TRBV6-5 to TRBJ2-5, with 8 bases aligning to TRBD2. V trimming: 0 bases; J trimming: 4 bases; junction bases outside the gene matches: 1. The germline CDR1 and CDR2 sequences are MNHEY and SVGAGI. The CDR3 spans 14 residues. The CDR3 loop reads CASSYSGTRETQYF. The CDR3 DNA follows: TGTGCCAGCAGTTACTCCGGGACTAGAGAGACCCAGTACTTC.

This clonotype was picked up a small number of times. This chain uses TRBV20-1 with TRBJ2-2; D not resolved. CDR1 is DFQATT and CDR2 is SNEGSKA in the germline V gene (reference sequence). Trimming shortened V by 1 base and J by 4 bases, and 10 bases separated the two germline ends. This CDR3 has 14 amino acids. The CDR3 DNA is TGCAGTGCTAGAGTGCCTTTGCGCACCGGGGAGCTGTTTTTT. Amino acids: CSARVPLRTGELFF.